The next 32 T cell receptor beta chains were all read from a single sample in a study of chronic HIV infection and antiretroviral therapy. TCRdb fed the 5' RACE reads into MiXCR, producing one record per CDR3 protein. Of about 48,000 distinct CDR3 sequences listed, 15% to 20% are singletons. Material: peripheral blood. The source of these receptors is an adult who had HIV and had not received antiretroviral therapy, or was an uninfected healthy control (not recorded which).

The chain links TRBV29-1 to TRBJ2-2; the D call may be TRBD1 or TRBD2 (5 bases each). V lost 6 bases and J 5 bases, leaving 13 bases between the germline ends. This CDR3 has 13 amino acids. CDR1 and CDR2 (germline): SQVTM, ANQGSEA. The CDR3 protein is CSVPGHLTGELFF. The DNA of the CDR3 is TGCAGCGTGCCGGGGCATCTTACCGGGGAGCTGTTTTTT.

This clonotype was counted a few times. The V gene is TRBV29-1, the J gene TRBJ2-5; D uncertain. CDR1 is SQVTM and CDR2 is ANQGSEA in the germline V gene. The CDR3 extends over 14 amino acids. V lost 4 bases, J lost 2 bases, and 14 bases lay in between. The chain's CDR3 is CSVGPERRQETQYF. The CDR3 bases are TGCAGCGTTGGCCCCGAGAGAAGGCAAGAGACCCAGTACTTC.

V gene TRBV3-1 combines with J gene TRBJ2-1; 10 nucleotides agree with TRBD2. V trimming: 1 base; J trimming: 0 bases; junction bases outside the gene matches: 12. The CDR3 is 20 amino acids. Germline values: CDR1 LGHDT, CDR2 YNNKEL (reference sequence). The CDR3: CASSQVGGTSSGSSYNEQFF. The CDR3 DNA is TGTGCCAGCAGCCAAGTCGGAGGGACGTCTAGCGGGAGCTCCTACAATGAGCAGTTCTTC.

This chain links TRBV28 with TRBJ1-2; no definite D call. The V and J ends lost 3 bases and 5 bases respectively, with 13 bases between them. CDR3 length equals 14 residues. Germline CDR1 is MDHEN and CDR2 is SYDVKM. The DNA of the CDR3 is TGTGCCAGCAGTTTCCCTCACGGGCGGTATGGCTACACCTTC. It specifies CASSFPHGRYGYTF.

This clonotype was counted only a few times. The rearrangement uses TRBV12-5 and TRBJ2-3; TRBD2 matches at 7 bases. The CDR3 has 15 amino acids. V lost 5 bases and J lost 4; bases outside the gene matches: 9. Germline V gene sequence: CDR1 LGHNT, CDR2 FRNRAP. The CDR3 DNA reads TGTGCTAGTGGTAGCGGGACCACGGAGTCAGATACGCAGTATTTT. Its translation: CASGSGTTESDTQYF.

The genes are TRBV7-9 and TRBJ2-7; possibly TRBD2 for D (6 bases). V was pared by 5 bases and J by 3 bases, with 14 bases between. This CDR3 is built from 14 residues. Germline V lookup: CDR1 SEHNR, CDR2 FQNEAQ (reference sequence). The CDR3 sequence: CASSPRDSRYEQYF. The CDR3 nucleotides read TGTGCCAGCAGCCCCCGGGACTCGCGCTACGAGCAGTACTTC.

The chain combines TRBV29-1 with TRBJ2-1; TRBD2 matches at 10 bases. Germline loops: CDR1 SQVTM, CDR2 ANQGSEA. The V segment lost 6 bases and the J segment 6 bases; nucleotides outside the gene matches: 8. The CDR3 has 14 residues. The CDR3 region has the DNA TGCAGCGTGCTAGCGGGAGCCCCGCTCAATGAGCAGTTCTTC. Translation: CSVLAGAPLNEQFF.

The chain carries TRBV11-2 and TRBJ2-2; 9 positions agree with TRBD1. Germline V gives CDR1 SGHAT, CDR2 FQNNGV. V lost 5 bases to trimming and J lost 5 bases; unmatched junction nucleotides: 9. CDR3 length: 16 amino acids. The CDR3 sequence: CASSPPTGGGTGELFF. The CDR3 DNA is TGTGCCAGCAGCCCCCCGACAGGGGGAGGAACCGGGGAGCTGTTTTTT.

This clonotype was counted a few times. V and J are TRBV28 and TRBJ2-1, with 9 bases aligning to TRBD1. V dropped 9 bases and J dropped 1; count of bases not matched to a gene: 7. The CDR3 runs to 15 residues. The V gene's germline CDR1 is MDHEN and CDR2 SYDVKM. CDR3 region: CASYTGGISYNEQFF. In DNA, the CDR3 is TGTGCCAGTTATACAGGGGGCATTTCCTACAATGAGCAGTTCTTC.

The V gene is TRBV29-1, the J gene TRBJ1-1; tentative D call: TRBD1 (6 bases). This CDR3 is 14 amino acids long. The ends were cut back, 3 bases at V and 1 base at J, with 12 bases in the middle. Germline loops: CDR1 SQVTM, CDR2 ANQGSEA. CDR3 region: CSVDERTANTEAFF. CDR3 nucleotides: TGCAGCGTTGACGAAAGGACAGCGAACACTGAAGCTTTCTTT.

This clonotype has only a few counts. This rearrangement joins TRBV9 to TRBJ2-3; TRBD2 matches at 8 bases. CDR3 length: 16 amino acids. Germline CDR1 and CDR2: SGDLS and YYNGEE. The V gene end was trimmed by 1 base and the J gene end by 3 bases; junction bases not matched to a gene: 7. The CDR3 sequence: CASSVRGGVRTDTQYF. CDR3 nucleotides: TGTGCCAGCAGCGTACGGGGGGGGGTCAGGACAGATACGCAGTATTTT.

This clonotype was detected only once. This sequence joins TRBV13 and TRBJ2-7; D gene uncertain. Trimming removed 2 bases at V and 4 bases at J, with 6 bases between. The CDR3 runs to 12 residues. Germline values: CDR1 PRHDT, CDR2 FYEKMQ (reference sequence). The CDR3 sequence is CASSLREYEQYF. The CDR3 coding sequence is TGTGCCAGCAGCTTAAGGGAATACGAGCAGTACTTC.

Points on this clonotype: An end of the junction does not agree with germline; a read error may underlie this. Here the CDR3 reads CSAGPAGPYDEQFF. The CDR3 DNA follows: TGCAGTGCCGGCCCAGCCGGTCCCTACGATGAGCAGTTCTTC. The rearrangement links TRBV20-1 to TRBJ2-1; D unclear. Germline assignment: CDR1 DFQATT and CDR2 SNEGSKA (reference sequence). The length of the CDR3 is 14 residues.

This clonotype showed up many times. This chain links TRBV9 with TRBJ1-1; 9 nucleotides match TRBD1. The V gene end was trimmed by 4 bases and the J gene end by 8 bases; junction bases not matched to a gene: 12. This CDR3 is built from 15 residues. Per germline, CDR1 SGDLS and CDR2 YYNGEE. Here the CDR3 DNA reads TGTGCCAGCAGCCCTCAAACAGGGGGCTACTCGGAAGCTTTCTTT. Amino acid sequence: CASSPQTGGYSEAFF.

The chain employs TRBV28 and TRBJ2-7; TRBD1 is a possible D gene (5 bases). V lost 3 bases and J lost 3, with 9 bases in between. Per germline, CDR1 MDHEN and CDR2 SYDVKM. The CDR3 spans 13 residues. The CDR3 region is CASSFGAIYEQYF. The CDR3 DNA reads TGTGCCAGCAGTTTTGGGGCTATCTACGAGCAGTACTTC.

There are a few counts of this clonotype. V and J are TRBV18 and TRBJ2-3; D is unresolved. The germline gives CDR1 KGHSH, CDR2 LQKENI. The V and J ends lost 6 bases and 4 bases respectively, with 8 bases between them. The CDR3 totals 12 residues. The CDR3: CASSPAPDTQYF. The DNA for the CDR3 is TGTGCCAGCTCTCCGGCCCCAGATACGCAGTATTTT.

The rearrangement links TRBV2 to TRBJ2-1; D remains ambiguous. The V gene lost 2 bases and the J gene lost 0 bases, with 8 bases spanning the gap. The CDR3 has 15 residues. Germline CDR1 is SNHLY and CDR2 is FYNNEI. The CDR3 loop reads CASSEQQNSYNEQFF. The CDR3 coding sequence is TGTGCCAGCAGTGAACAACAGAACTCCTACAATGAGCAGTTCTTC.

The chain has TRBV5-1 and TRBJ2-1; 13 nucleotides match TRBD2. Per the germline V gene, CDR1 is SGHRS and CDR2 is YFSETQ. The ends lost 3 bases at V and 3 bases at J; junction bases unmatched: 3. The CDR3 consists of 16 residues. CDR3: CASSSTSGRGYNEQFF. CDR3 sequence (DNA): TGCGCCAGCAGCTCTACTAGCGGGAGGGGCTACAATGAGCAGTTCTTC.

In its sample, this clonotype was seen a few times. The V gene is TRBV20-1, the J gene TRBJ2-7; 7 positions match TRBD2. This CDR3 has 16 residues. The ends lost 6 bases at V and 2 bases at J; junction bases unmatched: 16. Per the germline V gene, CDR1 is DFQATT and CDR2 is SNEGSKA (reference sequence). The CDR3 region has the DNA TGCAGTGCCCCTGATGGGTGGATAGCGGGCCCCTACGAGCAGTACTTC. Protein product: CSAPDGWIAGPYEQYF.

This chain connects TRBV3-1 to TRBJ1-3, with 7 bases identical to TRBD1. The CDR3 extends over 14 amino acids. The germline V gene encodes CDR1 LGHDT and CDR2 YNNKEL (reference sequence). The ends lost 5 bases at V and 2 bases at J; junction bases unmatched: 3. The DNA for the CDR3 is TGTGCCAGCAGCTCGAGGGGGCCTGGAAACACCATATATTTT. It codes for CASSSRGPGNTIYF.

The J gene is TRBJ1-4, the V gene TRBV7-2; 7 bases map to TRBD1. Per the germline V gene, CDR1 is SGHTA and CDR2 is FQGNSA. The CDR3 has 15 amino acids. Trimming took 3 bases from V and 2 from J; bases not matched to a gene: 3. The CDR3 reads CASSFDRATNEKLFF. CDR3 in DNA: TGTGCCAGCAGCTTCGACAGGGCGACTAATGAAAAACTGTTTTTT.

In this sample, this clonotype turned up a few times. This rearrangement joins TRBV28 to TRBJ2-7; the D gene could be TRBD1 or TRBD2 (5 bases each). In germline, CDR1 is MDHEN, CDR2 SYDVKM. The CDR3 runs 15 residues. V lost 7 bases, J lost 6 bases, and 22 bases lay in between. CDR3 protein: CASTRTTAVGGEQYF. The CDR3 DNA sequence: TGTGCCAGCACTCGGACAACGGCCGTTGGGGGCGAGCAGTACTTC.

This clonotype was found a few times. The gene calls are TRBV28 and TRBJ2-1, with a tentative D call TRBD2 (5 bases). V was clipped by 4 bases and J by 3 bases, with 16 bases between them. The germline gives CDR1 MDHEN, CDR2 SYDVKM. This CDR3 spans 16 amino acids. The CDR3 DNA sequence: TGTGCCAGCAGTTGGGGTGGCGGAGGCAGCTACAATGAGCAGTTCTTC. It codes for CASSWGGGGSYNEQFF.

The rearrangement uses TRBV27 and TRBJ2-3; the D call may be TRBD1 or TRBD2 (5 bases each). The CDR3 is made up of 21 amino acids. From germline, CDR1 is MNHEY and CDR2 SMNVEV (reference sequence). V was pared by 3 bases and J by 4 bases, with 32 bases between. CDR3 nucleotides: TGTGCCAGCAGTTTGTATAGCCTAGGGGACCTCCGGGGCCTAGGCGCAGATACGCAGTATTTT. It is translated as CASSLYSLGDLRGLGADTQYF.

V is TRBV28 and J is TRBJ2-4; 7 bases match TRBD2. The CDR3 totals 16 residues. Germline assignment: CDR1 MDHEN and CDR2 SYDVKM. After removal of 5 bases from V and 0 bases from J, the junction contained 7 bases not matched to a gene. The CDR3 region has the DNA TGTGCCAGCAGTCTGGGGAGGGACCTAGCCAAAAACATTCAGTACTTC. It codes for CASSLGRDLAKNIQYF. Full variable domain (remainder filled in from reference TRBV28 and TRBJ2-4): DVKVTQSSRYLVKRTGEKVFLECVQDMDHENMFWYRQDPGLGLRLIYFSYDVKMKEKGDIPEGYSVSREKKERFSLILESASTNQTSMYLCASSLGRDLAKNIQYFGAGTRLSVL.

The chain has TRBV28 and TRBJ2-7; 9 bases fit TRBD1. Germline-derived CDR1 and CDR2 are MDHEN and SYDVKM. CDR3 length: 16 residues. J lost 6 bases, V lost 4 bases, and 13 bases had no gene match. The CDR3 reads CASSSNSGQGFLEQYF. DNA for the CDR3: TGTGCCAGCAGTTCCAACTCGGGACAGGGTTTCCTCGAGCAGTACTTC. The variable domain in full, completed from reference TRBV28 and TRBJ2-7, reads DVKVTQSSRYLVKRTGEKVFLECVQDMDHENMFWYRQDPGLGLRLIYFSYDVKMKEKGDIPEGYSVSREKKERFSLILESASTNQTSMYLCASSSNSGQGFLEQYFGPGTRLTVT.

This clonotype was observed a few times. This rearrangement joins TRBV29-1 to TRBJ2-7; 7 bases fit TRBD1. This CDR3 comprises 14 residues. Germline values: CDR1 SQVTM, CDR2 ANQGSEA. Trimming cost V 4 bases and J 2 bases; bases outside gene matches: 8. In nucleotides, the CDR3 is TGCAGCGTTGTAACAGGGGTAAACCCCTACGAGCAGTACTTC. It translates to CSVVTGVNPYEQYF.

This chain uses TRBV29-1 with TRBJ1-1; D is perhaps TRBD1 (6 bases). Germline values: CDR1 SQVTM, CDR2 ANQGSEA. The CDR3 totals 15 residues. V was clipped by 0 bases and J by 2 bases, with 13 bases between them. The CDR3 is CSVEDNRAENTEAFF. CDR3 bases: TGCAGCGTTGAAGACAACAGGGCGGAAAACACTGAAGCTTTCTTT.

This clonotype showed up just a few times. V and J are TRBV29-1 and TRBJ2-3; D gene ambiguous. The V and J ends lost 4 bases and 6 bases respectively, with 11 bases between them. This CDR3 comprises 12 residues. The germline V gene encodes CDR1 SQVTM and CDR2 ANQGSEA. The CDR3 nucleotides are TGCAGCGTTGTCGGACCCACGGATACGCAGTATTTT. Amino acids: CSVVGPTDTQYF.

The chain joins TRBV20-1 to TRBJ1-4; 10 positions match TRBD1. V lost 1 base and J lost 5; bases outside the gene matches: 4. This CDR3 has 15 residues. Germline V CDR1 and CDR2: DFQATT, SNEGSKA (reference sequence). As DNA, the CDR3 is TGCAGTGCTAGAGGACCGGGACAGGGGAATGAAAAACTGTTTTTT. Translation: CSARGPGQGNEKLFF.

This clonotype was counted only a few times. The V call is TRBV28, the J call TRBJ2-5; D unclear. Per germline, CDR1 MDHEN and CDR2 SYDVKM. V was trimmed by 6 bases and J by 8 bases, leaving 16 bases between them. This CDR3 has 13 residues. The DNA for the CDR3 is TGTGCCAGCAGACCCACGGCCGGCCCAACCCAGTACTTC. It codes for CASRPTAGPTQYF.

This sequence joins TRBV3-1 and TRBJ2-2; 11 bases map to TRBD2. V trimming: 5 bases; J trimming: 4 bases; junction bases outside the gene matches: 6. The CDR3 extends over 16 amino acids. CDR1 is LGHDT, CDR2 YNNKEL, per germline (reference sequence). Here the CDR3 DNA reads TGTGCCAGCAGCGGGACTAGCGGTCCGTTCACCGGGGAGCTGTTTTTT. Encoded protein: CASSGTSGPFTGELFF.